A selection of T cell receptor beta chains follows, all from one sample in a study of blood T cell repertoires in COVID-19. The repertoire was sequenced with immunoSEQ multiplex PCR; TCRdb's copy has only in-frame clones and lacks some. The sample contains some 220,000 clones, approximately 84% of which appear only once. Source material: peripheral blood. Receptor source: a woman between 55 and 75 years old with acute or convalescent COVID-19. Both conserved end residues are part of each CDR3. The D gene is left open where the match is weak. Expanded clones get a size class; other rows say once, few or many, or leave the size out.

>TRBD1|TRBV6-2/TRBV6-3|TRBJ2-7|-
TGTGCCAGCAGTTTGACCCTGTGGGACAGCGGTTACGAGCAGTACTTC
CASSLTLWDSGYEQYF
>TRBD1|TRBV7-2|TRBJ1-2|-
TGTGCCAGCAGTTCGAACAGGGGTGGCTACACCTTC
CASSSNRGGYTF
>-|TRBV9|TRBJ1-5|-
TGTGCCAGCAGCGTAGATGGAGGGGTTCAGCCCCAGCATTTT
CASSVDGGVQPQHF
>TRBD1|TRBV4-3|TRBJ1-6|-
TGCGCCAGCAGCCAAGATCCAGGGGGCCTGTCACCCCTCCACTTT
CASSQDPGGLSPLHF
>-|TRBV29-1|TRBJ2-3|-
TGCAGCGTTGAAAGGTGGGGCAAGGGGGTGGAAGATACGCAGTATTTT
CSVERWGKGVEDTQYF
>-|TRBV6-6|TRBJ1-1|-
TGTGCCAGCAGTGTCCAGAACACTGAAGCTTTCTTT
CASSVQNTEAFF
>-|TRBV28|TRBJ1-5|few
TGTGCCAGCAACCCGACGGCCGGGTCTAGCAATCAGCCCCAGCATTTT
CASNPTAGSSNQPQHF
>TRBD1|TRBV29-1|TRBJ1-2|-
TGCAGCGTTGGGGACAGGGATTATGGCTACACCTTC
CSVGDRDYGYTF
>-|TRBV7-8|TRBJ2-2|-
TGTGCCAGCAGCGTTACCGCTGGGGGGTCACCCGGGGAGCTGTTTTTT
CASSVTAGGSPGELFF
>-|TRBV11-2|TRBJ1-1|-
TGTGCCAGCAGCTTAGATCTCGGGGTTCTTCCAACTGAAGCTTTCTTT
CASSLDLGVLPTEAFF
>TRBD1|TRBV7-2|TRBJ1-1|few
TGTGCCAGCAGCCCCCGGACAGGGGGAGGGAACACTGAAGCTTTCTTT
CASSPRTGGGNTEAFF
>TRBD2|TRBV5-1|TRBJ2-5|-
TGCGCCAGCAGCTTGGGTAGCGGGGGGACTAAGGAGACCCAGTACTTC
CASSLGSGGTKETQYF
>-|TRBV30|TRBJ1-2|-
TGTGCCTGGGAGACAGCTAACTATGGCTACACCTTC
CAWETANYGYTF
>TRBD1|TRBV3-1/TRBV3-2|TRBJ1-2|-
TGTGCCAGCAGCCAAGGACAGGGGCATGGCTACACCTTC
CASSQGQGHGYTF
>TRBD1|TRBV2|TRBJ1-4|-
TGTGCCAGCAGGAGGGACAGGGGTACATTGGAAAAACTGTTTTTT
CASRRDRGTLEKLFF
>-|TRBV5-4|TRBJ2-2|-
TGTGCCAGCAGCTTGGCCCCGGGGAGTAACACCGGGGAGCTGTTTTTT
CASSLAPGSNTGELFF
>TRBD1|TRBV5-5|TRBJ2-5|-
TGTGCCAGCAGCTTACAGGGGGAGACCCAGTACTTC
CASSLQGETQYF
>TRBD1|TRBV6-5|TRBJ2-7|-
TGTGCCAGCAGTTACTCGGTGGACAGGCCCTCCTACGAGCAGTACTTC
CASSYSVDRPSYEQYF
>TRBD1|TRBV5-1|TRBJ2-2|-
TGCGCCAGCAGCGTTGGACAGGGGGCGGCCGGGGAGCTGTTTTTT
CASSVGQGAAGELFF
>-|TRBV7-8|TRBJ1-3|-
TGTGCCAGTACGGAGGGAGGTTCTGGAAACACCATATATTTT
CASTEGGSGNTIYF
>TRBD1|TRBV27|TRBJ1-1|-
TGTGCCAGCGCCCCACAGGGGGCGGACACTGAAGCTTTCTTT
CASAPQGADTEAFF
>-|TRBV4-2|TRBJ2-2|-
TGTGCCAGCAGCCAAGAGGCAGGGGAGCTGTTTTTT
CASSQEAGELFF
>TRBD2|TRBV11-2|TRBJ2-7|-
TGTGCCAGCACCCTGGGGCTAGCGGGGCACGAGCAGTACTTC
CASTLGLAGHEQYF
>TRBD1|TRBV11-1|TRBJ2-7|-
TGTGCCAGCAGCCTCGGGACAGGGACGGACGAGCAGTACTTC
CASSLGTGTDEQYF
>-|TRBV3-1/TRBV3-2|TRBJ2-1|-
TGTGCCAGCAGCCAAGGTGGCGCCCCCAGGCCGGATTTCTTC
CASSQGGAPRPDFF
>TRBD1|TRBV11-2|TRBJ1-2|-
TGTGCCAGCAGCCAAGGGACAGGGTTTAGCTACACCTTC
CASSQGTGFSYTF
>-|TRBV5-1|TRBJ1-2|-
TGCGCCAGCAGCTTGGCGGGGGACTATGGCTACACCTTC
CASSLAGDYGYTF
>-|TRBV30|TRBJ2-3|-
TGTGCCTGGAGTGGGGCGTTATCAGATACGCAGTATTTT
CAWSGALSDTQYF
>TRBD1|TRBV28|TRBJ1-1|-
TGTGCCAGCAGTTTTTCCGGGACAGGGAACACTGAAGCTTTCTTT
CASSFSGTGNTEAFF
>-|TRBV19|TRBJ1-2|-
TGTGCCAGTAGTCCCGGGACTCTTAACTATGGCTACACCTTC
CASSPGTLNYGYTF
>-|TRBV4-2|TRBJ2-7|-
TGTGCCAGCAGCCAAGATCTTCCGGGATACGAGCAGTACTTC
CASSQDLPGYEQYF
>TRBD1|TRBV3-1/TRBV3-2|TRBJ1-4|few
TGTGCCAGCAGCTTGACAGGGGAAGCGCGAAAACTGTTTTTT
CASSLTGEARKLFF